The TCR beta chain described here comes from a study of CD8+ T cells in alopecia areata. The study, taken as a whole, reports: Whereas mice showed it more clearly, TCR sharing across patients was murkier, possibly because of HLA.

About this clone: No antigen is known for it.

Germline V gene sequence: CDR1 MNHNY, CDR2 SVGAGI (reference sequence). The V and J ends lost 11 bases and 2 bases respectively, with 14 bases between them. The CDR3 consists of 13 residues. cDNA reverse transcribed from extracted RNA served as the sequencing template. The method was immunoSEQ multiplex PCR; TCRdb's version includes in-frame clones alone and lacks a portion of them. The data hold some 110,000 clones, with roughly two fifths observed a single time. PBMC-derived CD4+ and CD8+ T cells were sorted. The receptor's source is a human donor with alopecia areata. Input material: CD4+ T cells sorted from blood. The rearrangement joins TRBV6-6 to TRBJ2-3; D tentatively reads TRBD1 or TRBD2 (5 bases each). This chain's CDR3 is CALKQDFTDTQYF. The CDR3 nucleotides are TGTGCCCTTAAACAGGACTTCACAGATACGCAGTATTTT.